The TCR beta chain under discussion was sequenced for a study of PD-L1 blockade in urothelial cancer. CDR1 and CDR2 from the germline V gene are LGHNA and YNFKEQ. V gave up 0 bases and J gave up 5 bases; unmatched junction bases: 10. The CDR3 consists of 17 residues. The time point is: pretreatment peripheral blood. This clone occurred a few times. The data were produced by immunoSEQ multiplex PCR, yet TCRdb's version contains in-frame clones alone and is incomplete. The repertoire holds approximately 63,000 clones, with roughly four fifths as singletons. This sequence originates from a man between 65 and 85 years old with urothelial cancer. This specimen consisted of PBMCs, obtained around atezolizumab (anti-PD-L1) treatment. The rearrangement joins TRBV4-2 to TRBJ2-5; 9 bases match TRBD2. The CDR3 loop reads CASSQDPDSGSRETQYF. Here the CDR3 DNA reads TGTGCCAGCAGCCAAGATCCGGATAGCGGGAGCCGGGAGACCCAGTACTTC.